This TCR beta chain was captured by sequencing in a study of neoadjuvant anti-PD-1 for oral cavity cancer. Time point here: after neoadjuvant nivolumab, at surgical resection. These newly diagnosed stage II-IVA oral cavity squamous cell carcinoma patients had no prior systemic or radiation treatment. Blood libraries mostly used around 0.45 ug genomic DNA, six replicates each. The assay was immunoSEQ multiplex PCR, and TCRdb's table has in-frame clones only and misses some. The sample carries over 25,000 clones, just under 80% recorded once. Study-wide results and limits: Post-nivolumab, blood T cell clonality was significantly elevated in non-responders.

The V end was cut by 1 base, the J end by 4 bases, with 7 bases between. This CDR3 has 13 amino acids. Germline V CDR1 and CDR2: LNHDA, SQIVND (reference sequence). This clone came up once. Its antigen remains unknown. The specimen comprised PBMCs, sampled after nivolumab (anti-PD-1) treatment. The rearrangement links TRBV19 to TRBJ2-5, with D possibly being TRBD2 (5 bases). The sequence was obtained from a person aged 35-79 years with oral cavity squamous cell carcinoma. The CDR3 DNA reads as TGTGCCAGTAGTATAGGAAGCGGAGAGACCCAGTACTTC. Amino acids: CASSIGSGETQYF.